Listed below are T cell receptor beta chains from one sample, sequenced in a study of T-cell memory formation after mild COVID-19. One entry per CDR3 protein, called by TCRdb with MiXCR from the 5' RACE reads. This sample yields around 370,000 distinct CDR3 sequences, of which approximately 21% are seen a single time; around 13% belongs to the top ten. Material for sequencing was PBMCs or a T cell subset sorted from them (not recorded which). These receptors were taken from an adult woman who had mild COVID-19 (a few samples of this study predate the infection). Cell type and time point are not known. CDR3s include the opening cysteine and the closing phenylalanine or tryptophan. D genes are given only for firm matches. Some rows mark clone size as missing; the rest say once, few, many or name a class of expanded clone.

j_gene: TRBJ2-3; abundance: once; d_gene: -; v_gene: TRBV30; CDR3nt: TGTGCCTGGAGTCCTCCACTGGGGGGTGGCGGGAGCACAGATACGCAGTATTTT; CDR3aa: CAWSPPLGGGGSTDTQYF
j_gene: TRBJ2-7; abundance: -; d_gene: TRBD2; v_gene: TRBV4-3; CDR3nt: TGCGCCAGCAGCCAATTTAGCGGGAGGCTCTACGAGCAGTACTTC; CDR3aa: CASSQFSGRLYEQYF
j_gene: TRBJ2-2; abundance: few; d_gene: TRBD1; v_gene: TRBV5-4; CDR3nt: TGTGCCAGCAGCCCCGGGACAGGCCGAGCCACCGGGGAGCTGTTTTTT; CDR3aa: CASSPGTGRATGELFF
j_gene: TRBJ2-1; abundance: -; d_gene: -; v_gene: TRBV24-1; CDR3nt: TGTGCCACCGCAGCTCCGGGGATGTTCTCCTACAATGAGCAGTTCTTC; CDR3aa: CATAAPGMFSYNEQFF
j_gene: TRBJ2-7; abundance: -; d_gene: -; v_gene: TRBV18; CDR3nt: TGTGCCAGCTCACCAGATCTTCGCGAGCAGTACTTC; CDR3aa: CASSPDLREQYF
j_gene: TRBJ2-7; abundance: -; d_gene: TRBD1; v_gene: TRBV4-1; CDR3nt: TGCGCCAGCAGCCAAGTTGGGGGACAGGGGGCCTACGAGCAGTACTTC; CDR3aa: CASSQVGGQGAYEQYF
j_gene: TRBJ1-1; abundance: few; d_gene: TRBD1; v_gene: TRBV12-3/TRBV12-4; CDR3nt: TGTGCCAGCAGTTTGGGACAGGCGAAGAACACTGAAGCTTTCTTT; CDR3aa: CASSLGQAKNTEAFF
j_gene: TRBJ2-5; abundance: -; d_gene: -; v_gene: TRBV6-6; CDR3nt: TGTGCCAGCAGTTACCCTCAGGGGGAGGTCGAGACCCAGTACTTC; CDR3aa: CASSYPQGEVETQYF
j_gene: TRBJ2-2; abundance: -; d_gene: -; v_gene: TRBV5-6; CDR3nt: TGTGCCAGCAGCTCCTTAGGAGTATTACCCACCGGGGAGCTGTTTTTT; CDR3aa: CASSSLGVLPTGELFF
j_gene: TRBJ2-7; abundance: -; d_gene: -; v_gene: TRBV6-6; CDR3nt: TGTGCCAGCAGTTACTCTCAGGTATACGAGCAGTACTTC; CDR3aa: CASSYSQVYEQYF
j_gene: TRBJ1-1; abundance: many; d_gene: -; v_gene: TRBV12-3/TRBV12-4; CDR3nt: TGTGCCAGCAGGGTGGACGGGCTACGAACCGCTGAAGCTTTCTTT; CDR3aa: CASRVDGLRTAEAFF
j_gene: TRBJ2-2; abundance: -; d_gene: -; v_gene: TRBV6-2/TRBV6-3; CDR3nt: TGTGCCAGCCGAGGTAGCGCTACCGGGGAGCTGTTTTTT; CDR3aa: CASRGSATGELFF
j_gene: TRBJ2-5; abundance: once; d_gene: -; v_gene: TRBV6-5; CDR3nt: TGTGCCAGCAGTGACGGAGGGGACCAAGAGACCCAGTACTTC; CDR3aa: CASSDGGDQETQYF
j_gene: TRBJ2-2; abundance: -; d_gene: -; v_gene: TRBV5-1; CDR3nt: TGCGCCAGCAGCTTGGTCCCTCAGAACACCGGGGAGCTGTTTTTT; CDR3aa: CASSLVPQNTGELFF
j_gene: TRBJ2-5; abundance: few; d_gene: TRBD2; v_gene: TRBV6-5; CDR3nt: TGTGCCAGCAGTGGAGCGGGGGGCCGGGAGACCCAGTACTTC; CDR3aa: CASSGAGGRETQYF
j_gene: TRBJ2-3; abundance: -; d_gene: TRBD2; v_gene: TRBV7-6; CDR3nt: TGTGCCAGCAGCGGTCCGGGACTAGCGGGAGACACAGATACGCAGTATTTT; CDR3aa: CASSGPGLAGDTDTQYF
j_gene: TRBJ2-3; abundance: many; d_gene: TRBD1; v_gene: TRBV10-3; CDR3nt: TGTGCCATCAGTGAGTCTGGGACAGGGATACGCACAGATACGCAGTATTTT; CDR3aa: CAISESGTGIRTDTQYF
j_gene: TRBJ2-5; abundance: -; d_gene: TRBD2; v_gene: TRBV18; CDR3nt: TGTGCCAGCTTCCCCTCCGGGACTAGCGGGAAGGAGACCCAGTACTTC; CDR3aa: CASFPSGTSGKETQYF
j_gene: TRBJ2-3; abundance: -; d_gene: TRBD1; v_gene: TRBV11-3; CDR3nt: TGTGCCAGCAGCGGCTACCCGGGACAGGTGACAACTAGCACAGATACGCAGTATTTT; CDR3aa: CASSGYPGQVTTSTDTQYF
j_gene: TRBJ1-5; abundance: few; d_gene: -; v_gene: TRBV7-2; CDR3nt: TGTGCCAGCAGCTTCGCAGGGACGGGGGGCAATCAGCCCCAGCATTTT; CDR3aa: CASSFAGTGGNQPQHF
j_gene: TRBJ2-7; abundance: few; d_gene: TRBD2; v_gene: TRBV18; CDR3nt: TGTGCCAGCTCATCGGGGGGGAGCGGGAGATACGAGCAGTACTTC; CDR3aa: CASSSGGSGRYEQYF
j_gene: TRBJ2-1; abundance: -; d_gene: -; v_gene: TRBV6-2/TRBV6-3; CDR3nt: TGTGCCAGCAGTCAGTCCCGGGGTGAGCAGTTCTTC; CDR3aa: CASSQSRGEQFF